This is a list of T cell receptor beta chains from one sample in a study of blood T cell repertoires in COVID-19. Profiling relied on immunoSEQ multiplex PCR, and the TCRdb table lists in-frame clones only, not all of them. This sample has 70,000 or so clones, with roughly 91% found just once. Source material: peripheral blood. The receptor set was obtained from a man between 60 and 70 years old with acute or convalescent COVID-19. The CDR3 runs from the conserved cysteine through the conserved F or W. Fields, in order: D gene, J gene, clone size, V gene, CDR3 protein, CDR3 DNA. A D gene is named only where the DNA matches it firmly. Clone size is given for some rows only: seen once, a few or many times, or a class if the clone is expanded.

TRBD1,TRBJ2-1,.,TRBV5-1,CASADRVNNEQFF,TGCGCCAGCGCCGACAGGGTAAACAATGAGCAGTTCTTC
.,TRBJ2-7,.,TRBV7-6,CASSLAVTQDSYEQYF,TGTGCCAGCAGCTTAGCGGTGACACAGGACTCCTACGAGCAGTACTTC
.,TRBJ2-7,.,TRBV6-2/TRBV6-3,CASSPPTSYEQYF,TGTGCCAGCAGTCCACCTACCTCCTACGAGCAGTACTTC
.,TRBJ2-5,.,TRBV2,CASSALLGGETQYF,TGTGCCAGCAGCGCACTACTAGGAGGGGAGACCCAGTACTTC
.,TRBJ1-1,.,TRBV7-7,CASSQDTYTEAFF,TGTGCCAGCAGCCAAGACACCTACACTGAAGCTTTCTTT
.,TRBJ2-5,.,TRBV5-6,CASTSRWGRETQYF,TGTGCCAGCACTTCCCGGTGGGGGAGGGAGACCCAGTACTTC
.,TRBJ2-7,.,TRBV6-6,CASRSPDRFNEQYF,TGTGCCAGCCGAAGCCCCGACAGGTTCAACGAGCAGTACTTC
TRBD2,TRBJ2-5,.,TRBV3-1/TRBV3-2,CASSQEGFSGSSKTQYF,TGTGCCAGCAGCCAAGAAGGATTTAGCGGGAGTTCTAAGACCCAGTACTTC
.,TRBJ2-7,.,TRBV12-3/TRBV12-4,CASSLTPYEQYF,TGTGCCAGCAGTCTAACCCCTTACGAGCAGTACTTC
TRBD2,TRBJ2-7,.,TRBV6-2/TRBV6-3,CASSLNVGLAAKQYF,TGTGCCAGCAGTTTGAACGTGGGCCTAGCGGCCAAGCAGTACTTC
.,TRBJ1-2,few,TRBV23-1,CASSQGGDYGYTF,TGCGCCAGCAGTCAAGGGGGGGACTATGGCTACACCTTC
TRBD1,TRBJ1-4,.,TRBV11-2,CASSLGQATRNEKLFF,TGTGCCAGCAGCTTGGGACAGGCGACGAGAAATGAAAAACTGTTTTTT
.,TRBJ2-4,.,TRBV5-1,CASSLGRQLAKNIQYF,TGCGCCAGCAGCTTGGGTCGTCAACTAGCCAAAAACATTCAGTACTTC
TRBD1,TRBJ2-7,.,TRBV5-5,CASSLDRGRSKPYEQYF,TGTGCCAGCAGCCTCGACAGGGGACGCTCCAAACCCTACGAGCAGTACTTC
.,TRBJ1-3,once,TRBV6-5,CASSRSSGNTIYF,TGTGCCAGCAGCCGGAGCTCTGGAAACACCATATATTTT
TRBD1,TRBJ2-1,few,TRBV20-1,CSARDGTGEFF,TGCAGTGCTAGAGATGGGACAGGGGAATTCTTC
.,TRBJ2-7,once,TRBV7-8,CASSRTGPPAEQYF,TGTGCCAGCAGCCGCACAGGGCCCCCCGCCGAGCAGTACTTC
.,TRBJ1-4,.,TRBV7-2,CASGQQMSNEKLFF,TGTGCCAGCGGCCAACAGATGTCAAATGAAAAACTGTTTTTT
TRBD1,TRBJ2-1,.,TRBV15,CATSRDRGLYNEQFF,TGTGCCACCAGCAGAGACAGGGGGCTTTACAATGAGCAGTTCTTC
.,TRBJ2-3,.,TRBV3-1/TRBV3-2,CASSPRHTDTQYF,TGTGCCAGCAGCCCCCGACATACAGATACGCAGTATTTT
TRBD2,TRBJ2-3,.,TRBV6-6,CASSHPGLAGGTDTQYF,TGTGCCAGCAGTCATCCGGGACTAGCGGGGGGGACAGATACGCAGTATTTT
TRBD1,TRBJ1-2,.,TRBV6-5,CASSYSRRTGGYGYTF,TGTGCCAGCAGTTACTCGCGGCGGACAGGGGGCTATGGCTACACCTTC